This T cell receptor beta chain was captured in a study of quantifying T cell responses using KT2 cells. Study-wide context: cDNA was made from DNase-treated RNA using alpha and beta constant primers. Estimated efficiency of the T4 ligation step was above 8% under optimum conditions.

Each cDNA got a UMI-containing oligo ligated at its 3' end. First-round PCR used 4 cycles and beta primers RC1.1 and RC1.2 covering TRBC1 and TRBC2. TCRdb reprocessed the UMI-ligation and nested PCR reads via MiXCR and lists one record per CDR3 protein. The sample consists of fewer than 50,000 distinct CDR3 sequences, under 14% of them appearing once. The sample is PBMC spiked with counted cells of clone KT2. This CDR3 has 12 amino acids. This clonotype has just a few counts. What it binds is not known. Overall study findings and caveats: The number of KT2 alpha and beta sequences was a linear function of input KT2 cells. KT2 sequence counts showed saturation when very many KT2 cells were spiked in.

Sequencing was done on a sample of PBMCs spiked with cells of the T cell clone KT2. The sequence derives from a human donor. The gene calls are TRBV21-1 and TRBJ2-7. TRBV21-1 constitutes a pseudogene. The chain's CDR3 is CASSKQKDEQYF. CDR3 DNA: TGTGCCAGCAGCAAACAGAAGGACGAGCAGTACTTC.